The 19 T cell receptor beta chains below come from one sample, sequenced in a study of identical twins. TCRdb recomputed calls from the 5' RACE reads with MiXCR, one row per CDR3 protein. In the table there are some 200,000 distinct CDR3 sequences, more than 6.5% of which are singletons. These data also featured in a second study, about yellow fever vaccine responses in identical twins.

Sequences were obtained from memory (CD45RO+) T cells sorted from blood. Source of these receptors: a woman aged 18-35 years in good health.

This clonotype was found many times. This chain connects TRBV20-1 to TRBJ1-5, with D maybe TRBD1 (6 bases). Between the trimmed V and J ends, which lost 5 bases and 10 bases, there was a span of 15 bases. The CDR3 has 12 amino acids. Germline V gene data show CDR1 as DFQATT and CDR2 as SNEGSKA (reference sequence). CDR3 sequence: CSAPRQAGPQHF. The CDR3 DNA reads TGCAGTGCTCCCCGACAGGCGGGACCCCAGCATTTT.

V usage is TRBV27 and J usage is TRBJ2-7, with D possibly being TRBD2 (7 bases). The CDR3 is 17 amino acids. The germline V gene encodes CDR1 MNHEY and CDR2 SMNVEV (reference sequence). Trimming removed 3 bases from V and 1 base from J, with 19 bases in between. In DNA form, the CDR3 reads TGTGCCAGCAGTTTGGGGGGCGGGGGCAGGGCTTCCTACGAGCAGTACTTC. Encoded protein: CASSLGGGGRASYEQYF.

This chain uses TRBV7-2 with TRBJ2-7; D is undetermined. V lost 6 bases to trimming and J lost 2 bases, with 20 bases between them. The germline V gene has CDR1 SGHTA and CDR2 FQGNSA. This CDR3 region has 16 residues. The CDR3, as DNA: TGTGCCAGCAGGCCACCCGGATATGGAGCAGCCTACGAGCAGTACTTC. Protein sequence: CASRPPGYGAAYEQYF. The variable domain in full, completed from reference TRBV7-2 and TRBJ2-7, reads GAGVSQSPSNKVTEKGKDVELRCDPISGHTALYWYRQSLGQGLEFLIYFQGNSAPDKSGLPSDRFSAERTGGSVSTLTIQRTQQEDSAVYLCASRPPGYGAAYEQYFGPGTRLTVT.

The table lists this clonotype with a few counts. The V and J genes are TRBV7-9 and TRBJ1-1; D call uncertain. The CDR3 runs to 16 residues. The germline CDR1 and CDR2 sequences are SEHNR and FQNEAQ (reference sequence). The ends were cut back, 5 bases at V and 5 bases at J, with 21 bases in the middle. CDR3 in amino acids: CASSPPGSSLGTEAFF. CDR3 in DNA: TGTGCCAGCAGCCCCCCGGGGAGTTCGTTGGGGACTGAAGCTTTCTTT.

The DNA for the CDR3 is TGTGCCAGCAGACAGGGGCCGGATACGCAGTATTTT. Protein: CASRQGPDTQYF. The gene calls are TRBV2 and TRBJ2-3; 7 bases line up with TRBD1. Trimming removed 6 bases from V and 6 bases from J; junction bases left unmatched: 3. Germline-derived CDR1 and CDR2 are SNHLY and FYNNEI. The CDR3 runs 12 residues.

This chain connects TRBV5-1 to TRBJ2-1; 10 bases agree with TRBD1. Germline trimming cut 4 bases from V and 10 bases from J; bases unmatched to any gene: 20. Looked up from germline, CDR1 is SGHRS and CDR2 is YFSETQ. The CDR3 sequence is 18 residues long. CDR3 region: CASSPRPGQGVLGTEQFF. The CDR3 coding sequence is TGCGCCAGCAGCCCCCGCCCCGGACAGGGGGTACTCGGGACCGAGCAGTTCTTC.

This clonotype was found many times. The chain recombines TRBV25-1 with TRBJ2-7, with 9 bases lining up with TRBD1. J gave up 1 base and V 1 base, and 5 bases lay outside the gene matches. Germline V gives CDR1 MGHDK, CDR2 SYGVNS. The CDR3 extends over 16 amino acids. CDR3 loop: CASSEFAGTGSYEQYF. The CDR3 DNA is TGTGCCAGCAGTGAATTCGCGGGGACAGGGTCCTACGAGCAGTACTTC.

The chain joins TRBV12-3 or TRBV12-4 to TRBJ2-7; perhaps D is TRBD1 or TRBD2 (5 bases each). Trimming stripped 7 bases from V and 7 bases from J, with 23 bases between. This CDR3 spans 15 amino acids. The CDR3 DNA follows: TGTGCCAGCACCTTGGGTGTAGAGGGACCTAGGGAGCAGTACTTC. Translating it yields CASTLGVEGPREQYF.

This clonotype was observed at least ten times. For the CDR3, the DNA is TGTGCCACCAGTGACCTCGGGATCCTCGGCGGATCCGGGGAGCTGTTTTTT. Its translation is CATSDLGILGGSGELFF. The chain has TRBV24-1 and TRBJ2-2; weak D call: TRBD2 (5 bases). Germline V CDR1 and CDR2: KGHDR, SFDVKD. The CDR3 spans 17 residues. V was shortened by 4 bases and J by 6 bases, with 20 bases between the two germline ends.

V and J are TRBV5-1 and TRBJ1-6; D may be TRBD1 (6 bases). Germline V CDR1 and CDR2: SGHRS, YFSETQ. V lost 0 bases to trimming and J lost 7 bases, with 14 bases between them. The CDR3 consists of 16 residues. CDR3 sequence reads: CASSLAGARGNSPLHF. The CDR3 nucleotides read TGCGCCAGCAGCTTGGCAGGGGCAAGGGGAAATTCACCCCTCCACTTT.

There are a few counts of this clonotype. The rearrangement joins TRBV7-8 to TRBJ2-1; tentatively, D is TRBD1 or TRBD2 (6 bases each). The CDR3 is 15 residues long. V was cut by 3 bases and J by 5 bases, with 14 bases left in between. Germline V CDR1 and CDR2: SGHVS, FQNEAQ. The CDR3 here is CASSLIGGRDNEQFF. The CDR3 nucleotides read TGTGCCAGCAGCTTGATCGGGGGCCGGGACAATGAGCAGTTCTTC.

This clonotype was counted a few times. This chain joins TRBV19 and TRBJ2-2; 9 bases map to TRBD2. The CDR3 is 17 residues long. V shed 4 bases and J 2 bases; nucleotides not matched to a gene: 8. Germline CDR1 reads LNHDA; CDR2 reads SQIVND (reference sequence). This CDR3 is CASSRGSGSPNTGELFF. CDR3 in DNA: TGTGCCAGTAGTAGAGGTAGCGGGAGCCCTAACACCGGGGAGCTGTTTTTT. The whole variable domain, filled in from reference TRBV19 and TRBJ2-2, reads DGGITQSPKYLFRKEGQNVTLSCEQNLNHDAMYWYRQDPGQGLRLIYYSQIVNDFQKGDIAEGYSVSREKKESFPLTVTSAQKNPTAFYLCASSRGSGSPNTGELFFGEGSRLTVL.

This clonotype was picked up a small number of times. The chain carries TRBV20-1 and TRBJ2-7, with D tentatively TRBD1 (6 bases). The V gene's germline CDR1 is DFQATT and CDR2 SNEGSKA (reference sequence). The germline V and J ends were trimmed by 4 bases and 0 bases, with 13 bases remaining between them. This CDR3 spans 14 amino acids. CDR3 residues: CSATTGLSSYEQYF. As DNA, the CDR3 is TGCAGTGCTACGACAGGCCTGAGCTCCTACGAGCAGTACTTC.

This clonotype was recorded at least ten times. This chain joins TRBV28 and TRBJ2-1; D might be TRBD1 (6 bases). V gave up 4 bases and J gave up 4 bases, with 20 bases separating them. This CDR3 contains 17 residues. Per the germline V gene, CDR1 is MDHEN and CDR2 is SYDVKM. The CDR3 nucleotides read TGTGCCAGCAGTTCGGCTCACAGGGAGAGAAGGTACAATGAGCAGTTCTTC. It specifies CASSSAHRERRYNEQFF. Based on the CDR3 plus reference TRBV28 and TRBJ2-1, the full variable domain is DVKVTQSSRYLVKRTGEKVFLECVQDMDHENMFWYRQDPGLGLRLIYFSYDVKMKEKGDIPEGYSVSREKKERFSLILESASTNQTSMYLCASSSAHRERRYNEQFFGPGTRLTVL.

This clonotype was observed many times. This sequence joins TRBV6-1 and TRBJ1-3; D is uncertain. The CDR3 totals 14 residues. The V end lost 6 bases, the J end lost 0 bases, and 9 bases lay between the germline ends. The germline V gene has CDR1 MNHNS and CDR2 SASEGT. CDR3 amino acids: CASSRYPSGNTIYF. The CDR3 nucleotides are TGTGCCAGCAGCCGATATCCCTCTGGAAACACCATATATTTT.

This clonotype has a handful of counts. The CDR3: CASSFGGLNTGELFF. The CDR3, as DNA: TGCGCCAGCAGCTTCGGAGGATTGAACACCGGGGAGCTGTTTTTT. This rearrangement joins TRBV5-1 to TRBJ2-2; D might be TRBD2 (5 bases). CDR1 SGHRS and CDR2 YFSETQ come from the germline V gene. This CDR3 comprises 15 residues. The V and J ends lost 2 bases and 1 base respectively, with 9 bases between them.

At least ten counts were recorded for this clonotype. The chain combines TRBV12-3 or TRBV12-4 with TRBJ1-1, with 8 positions matching TRBD1. This CDR3 comprises 17 residues. V trimming: 3 bases; J trimming: 0 bases; junction bases outside the gene matches: 9. The CDR3 nucleotides are TGTGCCAGCAGTTTCTGGGGGACAGGACGATTGAACACTGAAGCTTTCTTT. Its protein is CASSFWGTGRLNTEAFF.

This clonotype was seen at least ten times. The CDR3 is CASSPRPGIDEQYF. The CDR3 nucleotides read TGTGCCAGCAGCCCAAGACCAGGGATCGACGAGCAGTACTTC. The rearrangement joins TRBV7-2 to TRBJ2-7, with D maybe TRBD1 (5 bases). V was trimmed by 5 bases and J by 5 bases, leaving 16 bases between them. Germline CDR1 SGHTA, CDR2 FQGNSA. The CDR3 extends over 14 amino acids.

The chain couples TRBV20-1 to TRBJ2-7; D may be TRBD2 (6 bases). Germline CDR1 is DFQATT and CDR2 is SNEGSKA (reference sequence). The V end was cut by 4 bases, the J end by 0 bases, with 28 bases between. The CDR3 is 19 amino acids. CDR3 sequence reads: CSATPPGGTGGPSSYEQYF. CDR3 in DNA: TGCAGTGCTACACCTCCTGGGGGGACGGGCGGGCCAAGCTCCTACGAGCAGTACTTC.